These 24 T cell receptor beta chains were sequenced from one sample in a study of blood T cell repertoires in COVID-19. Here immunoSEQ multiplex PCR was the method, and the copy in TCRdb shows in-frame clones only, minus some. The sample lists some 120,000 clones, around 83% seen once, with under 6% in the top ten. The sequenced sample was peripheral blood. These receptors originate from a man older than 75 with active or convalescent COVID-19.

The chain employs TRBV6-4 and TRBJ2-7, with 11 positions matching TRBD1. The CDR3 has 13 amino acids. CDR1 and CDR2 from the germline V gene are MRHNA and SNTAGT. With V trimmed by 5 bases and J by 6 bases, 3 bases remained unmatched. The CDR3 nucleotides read TGTGCCAGCAGTATGGACAGGGGGCGCGAGCAGTACTTC. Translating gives CASSMDRGREQYF.

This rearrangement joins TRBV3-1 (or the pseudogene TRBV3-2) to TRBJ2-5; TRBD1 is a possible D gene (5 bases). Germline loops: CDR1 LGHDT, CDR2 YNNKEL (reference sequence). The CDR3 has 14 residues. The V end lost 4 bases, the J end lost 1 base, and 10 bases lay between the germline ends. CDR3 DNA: TGTGCCAGCAGCCTCTCGGACATCCAAGAGACCCAGTACTTC. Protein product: CASSLSDIQETQYF.

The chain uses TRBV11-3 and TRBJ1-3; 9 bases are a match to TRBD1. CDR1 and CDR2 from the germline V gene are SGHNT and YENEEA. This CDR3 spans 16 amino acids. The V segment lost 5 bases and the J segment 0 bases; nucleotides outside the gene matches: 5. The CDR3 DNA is TGTGCCAGCAGCCCCGGACAGGGGAACTCTGGAAACACCATATATTTT. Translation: CASSPGQGNSGNTIYF. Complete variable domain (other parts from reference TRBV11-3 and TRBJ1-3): EAGVVQSPRYKIIEKKQPVAFWCNPISGHNTLYWYLQNLGQGPELLIRYENEEAVDDSQLPKDRFSAERLKGVDSTLKIQPAELGDSAVYLCASSPGQGNSGNTIYFGEGSWLTVV.

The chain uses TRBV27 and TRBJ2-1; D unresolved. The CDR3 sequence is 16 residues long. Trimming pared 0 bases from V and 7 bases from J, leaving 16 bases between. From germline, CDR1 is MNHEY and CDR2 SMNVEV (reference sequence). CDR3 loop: CASSLSNPLTGNEQFF. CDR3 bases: TGTGCCAGCAGTTTATCGAACCCCTTGACTGGGAATGAGCAGTTCTTC.

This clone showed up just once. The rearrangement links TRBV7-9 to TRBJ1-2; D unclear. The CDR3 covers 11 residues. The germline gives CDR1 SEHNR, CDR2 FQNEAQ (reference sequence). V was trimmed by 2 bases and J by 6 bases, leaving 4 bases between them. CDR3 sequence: CASSLLDGYTF. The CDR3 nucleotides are TGTGCCAGCAGCTTACTTGATGGCTACACCTTC. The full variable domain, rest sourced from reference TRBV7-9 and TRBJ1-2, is DTGVSQNPRHKITKRGQNVTFRCDPISEHNRLYWYRQTLGQGPEFLTYFQNEAQLEKSRLLSDRFSAERPKGSFSTLEIQRTEQGDSAMYLCASSLLDGYTFGSGTRLTVV.

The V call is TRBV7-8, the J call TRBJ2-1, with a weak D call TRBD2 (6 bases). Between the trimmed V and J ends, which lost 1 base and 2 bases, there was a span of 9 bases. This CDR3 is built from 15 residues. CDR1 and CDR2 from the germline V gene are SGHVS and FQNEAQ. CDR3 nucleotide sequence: TGTGCCAGCAGCTTAGACGGGGGAGCCTACAATGAGCAGTTCTTC. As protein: CASSLDGGAYNEQFF.

The CDR3 sequence is CASSLDRETQYF. The DNA for the CDR3 is TGTGCCAGCAGCTTAGACAGAGAGACCCAGTACTTC. This rearrangement joins TRBV5-6 to TRBJ2-5, with D maybe TRBD1 (5 bases). The CDR3 length is 12 residues. The V gene lost 2 bases and the J gene lost 4 bases, with 6 bases spanning the gap. Per germline, CDR1 SGHDT and CDR2 YYEEEE.

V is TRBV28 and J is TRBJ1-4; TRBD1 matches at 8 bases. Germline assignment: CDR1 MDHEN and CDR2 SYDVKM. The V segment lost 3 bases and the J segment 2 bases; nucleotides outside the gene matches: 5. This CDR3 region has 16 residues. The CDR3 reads CASSLAGGSTNEKLFF. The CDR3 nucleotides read TGTGCCAGCAGTTTGGCAGGGGGCTCGACTAATGAAAAACTGTTTTTT.

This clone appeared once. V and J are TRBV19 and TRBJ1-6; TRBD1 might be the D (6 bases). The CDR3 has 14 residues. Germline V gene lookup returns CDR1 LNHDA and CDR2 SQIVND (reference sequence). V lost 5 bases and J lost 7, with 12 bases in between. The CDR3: CASSPQGTNSPLHF. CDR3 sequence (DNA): TGTGCCAGTAGTCCTCAGGGGACGAATTCACCCCTCCACTTT. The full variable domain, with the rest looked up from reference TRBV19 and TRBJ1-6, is DGGITQSPKYLFRKEGQNVTLSCEQNLNHDAMYWYRQDPGQGLRLIYYSQIVNDFQKGDIAEGYSVSREKKESFPLTVTSAQKNPTAFYLCASSPQGTNSPLHFGNGTRLTVT.

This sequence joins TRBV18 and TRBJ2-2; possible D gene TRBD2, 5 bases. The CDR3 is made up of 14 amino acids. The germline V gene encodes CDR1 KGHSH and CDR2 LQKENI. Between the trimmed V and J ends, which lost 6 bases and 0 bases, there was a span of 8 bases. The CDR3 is CASSFGTNTGELFF. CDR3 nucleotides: TGTGCCAGCTCCTTCGGGACGAACACCGGGGAGCTGTTTTTT. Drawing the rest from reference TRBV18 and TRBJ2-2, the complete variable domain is NAGVMQNPRHLVRRRGQEARLRCSPMKGHSHVYWYRQLPEEGLKFMVYLQKENIIDESGMPKERFSAEFPKEGPSILRIQQVVRGDSAAYFCASSFGTNTGELFFGEGSRLTVL.

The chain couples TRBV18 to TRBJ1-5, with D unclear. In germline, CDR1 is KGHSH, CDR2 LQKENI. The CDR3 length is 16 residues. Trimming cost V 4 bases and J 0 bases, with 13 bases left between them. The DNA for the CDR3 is TGTGCCAGCTCACGGGCTTCGGCAGATAGCAATCAGCCCCAGCATTTT. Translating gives CASSRASADSNQPQHF.

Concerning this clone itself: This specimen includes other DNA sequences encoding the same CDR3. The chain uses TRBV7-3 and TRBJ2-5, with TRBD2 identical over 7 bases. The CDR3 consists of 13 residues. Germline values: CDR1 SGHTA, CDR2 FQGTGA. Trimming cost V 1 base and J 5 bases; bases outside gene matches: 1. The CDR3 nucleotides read TGTGCCAGCAGCTTAAGCGGGGGTGAGACCCAGTACTTC. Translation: CASSLSGGETQYF.

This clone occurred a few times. The CDR3 region has the DNA TGTGCCACCCAGACAGGGGATGGTAGGGAGACCCAGTACTTC. Translation gives CATQTGDGRETQYF. This sequence joins TRBV10-3 and TRBJ2-5, with TRBD1 identical over 8 bases. The CDR3 length is 14 residues. Per germline, CDR1 ENHRY and CDR2 SYGVKD. V dropped 10 bases and J dropped 5; count of bases not matched to a gene: 12.

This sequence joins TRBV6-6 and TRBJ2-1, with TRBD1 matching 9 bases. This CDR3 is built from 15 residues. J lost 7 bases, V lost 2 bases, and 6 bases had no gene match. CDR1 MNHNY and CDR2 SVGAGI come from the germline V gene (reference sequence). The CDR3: CASSYGQGWVNEQFF. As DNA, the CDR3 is TGTGCCAGCAGTTACGGACAGGGGTGGGTGAATGAGCAGTTCTTC.

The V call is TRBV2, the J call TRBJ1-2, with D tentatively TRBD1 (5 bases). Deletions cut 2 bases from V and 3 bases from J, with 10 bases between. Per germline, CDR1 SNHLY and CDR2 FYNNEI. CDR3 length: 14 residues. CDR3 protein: CASSEQGLDYGYTF. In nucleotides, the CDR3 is TGTGCCAGCAGTGAACAGGGCCTGGACTATGGCTACACCTTC.

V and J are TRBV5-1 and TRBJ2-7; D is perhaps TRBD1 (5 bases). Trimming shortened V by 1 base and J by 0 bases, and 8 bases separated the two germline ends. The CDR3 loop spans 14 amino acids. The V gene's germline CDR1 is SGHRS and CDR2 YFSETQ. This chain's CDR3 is CASSLRQSSYEQYF. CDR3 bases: TGCGCCAGCAGCTTGCGACAGAGCTCCTACGAGCAGTACTTC.

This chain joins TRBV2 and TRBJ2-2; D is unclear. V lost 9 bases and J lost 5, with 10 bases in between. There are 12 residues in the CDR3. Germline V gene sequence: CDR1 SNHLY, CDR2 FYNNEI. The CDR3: CASHLATGELFF. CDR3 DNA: TGTGCCAGTCATTTAGCTACCGGGGAGCTGTTTTTT.

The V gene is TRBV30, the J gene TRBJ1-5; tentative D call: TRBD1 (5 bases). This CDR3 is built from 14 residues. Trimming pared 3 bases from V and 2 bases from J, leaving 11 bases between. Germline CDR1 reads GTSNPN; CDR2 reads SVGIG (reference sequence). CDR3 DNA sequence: TGTGCCTGGAGCGCCATGACAGGCAATCAGCCCCAGCATTTT. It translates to CAWSAMTGNQPQHF.

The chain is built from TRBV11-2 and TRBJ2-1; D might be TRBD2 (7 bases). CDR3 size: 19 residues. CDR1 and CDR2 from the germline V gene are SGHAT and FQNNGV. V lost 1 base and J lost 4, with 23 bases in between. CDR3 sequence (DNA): TGTGCCAGCAGCTTAGTTTTTGCGGGGGCCATTTCTTCATACAATGAGCAGTTCTTC. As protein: CASSLVFAGAISSYNEQFF.

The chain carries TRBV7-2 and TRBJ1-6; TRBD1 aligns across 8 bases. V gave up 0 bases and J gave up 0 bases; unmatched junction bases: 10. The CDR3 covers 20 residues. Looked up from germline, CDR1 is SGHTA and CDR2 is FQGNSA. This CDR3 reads CASSLAKAWTGSSYNSPLHF. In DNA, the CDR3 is TGTGCCAGCAGCTTAGCAAAGGCCTGGACAGGGAGCTCCTATAATTCACCCCTCCACTTT.

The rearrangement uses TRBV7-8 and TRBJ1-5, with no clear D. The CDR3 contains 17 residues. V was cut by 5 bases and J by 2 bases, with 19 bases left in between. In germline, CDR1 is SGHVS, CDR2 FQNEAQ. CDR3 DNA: TGTGCCAGCAGCCCTACCGAAGTGGGCTGGGGCAATCAGCCCCAGCATTTT. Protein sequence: CASSPTEVGWGNQPQHF. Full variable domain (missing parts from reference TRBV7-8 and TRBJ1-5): GAGVSQSPRYKVAKRGQDVALRCDPISGHVSLFWYQQALGQGPEFLTYFQNEAQLDKSGLPSDRFFAERPEGSVSTLKIQRTQQEDSAVYLCASSPTEVGWGNQPQHFGDGTRLSIL.

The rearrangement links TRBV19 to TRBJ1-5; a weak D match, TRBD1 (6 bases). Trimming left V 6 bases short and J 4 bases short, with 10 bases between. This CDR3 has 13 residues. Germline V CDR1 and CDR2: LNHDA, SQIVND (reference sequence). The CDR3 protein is CASSQDRNQPQHF. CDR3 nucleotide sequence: TGTGCCAGTAGCCAAGACAGGAATCAGCCCCAGCATTTT.

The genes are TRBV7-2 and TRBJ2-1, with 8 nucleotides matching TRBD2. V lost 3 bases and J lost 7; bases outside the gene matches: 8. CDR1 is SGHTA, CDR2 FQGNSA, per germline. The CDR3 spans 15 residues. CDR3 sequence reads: CASSLERGRANEQFF. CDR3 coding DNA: TGTGCCAGCAGCTTGGAGCGGGGGAGAGCGAATGAGCAGTTCTTC. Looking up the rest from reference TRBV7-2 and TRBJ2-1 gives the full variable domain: GAGVSQSPSNKVTEKGKDVELRCDPISGHTALYWYRQSLGQGLEFLIYFQGNSAPDKSGLPSDRFSAERTGGSVSTLTIQRTQQEDSAVYLCASSLERGRANEQFFGPGTRLTVL.

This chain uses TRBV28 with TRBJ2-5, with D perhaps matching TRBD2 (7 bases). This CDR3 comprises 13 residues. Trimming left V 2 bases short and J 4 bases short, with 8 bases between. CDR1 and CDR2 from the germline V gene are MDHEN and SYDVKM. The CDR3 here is CASSLAGAETQYF. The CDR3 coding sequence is TGTGCCAGCAGTTTAGCGGGGGCAGAGACCCAGTACTTC.